Below, 3 T cell receptor beta chains from the same sample are listed, as sequenced in a study of long-term antiretroviral therapy in people with HIV (dated by TCRdb to about 2022). The immunoSEQ hsTCRB v3.0 assay was used at survey level resolution to sequence the TRB variable region. The immuneACCESS repertoire file appears here via TCRdb, limited to in-frame rearrangements. These files lack a portion of the clones; in checked studies, under half of the deficit traces to unresolved V genes, and the cause of the others is not known. In this sample the table shows roughly 20,000 clones, approximately 86% of which occur a single time. About 4% of the sample rests with the top ten. Sequenced here: unsorted PBMCs, sampled roughly 4 years after starting antiretroviral therapy. The receptor set was obtained from a man between 18 and 29 years old with HIV.

In this sample, this clone turned up once. J is TRBJ2-3 and V is TRBV18; 7 nucleotides agree with TRBD2. V shed 5 bases, J shed 5 bases, and the junction held 7 bases outside the gene matches. CDR1 KGHSH and CDR2 LQKENI come from the germline V gene. The CDR3 is 14 residues long. CDR3: CASSIGTMKDTQYF. The CDR3 region has the DNA TGTGCCAGCTCAATCGGGACTATGAAAGATACGCAGTATTTT.

This chain joins TRBV5-1 and TRBJ2-7; the match to TRBD1 covers 8 bases. The CDR3 is made up of 17 amino acids. The junction had 9 bases not matched to a gene; V was cut back by 0 bases and J by 1 base. Per germline, CDR1 SGHRS and CDR2 YFSETQ. The CDR3 DNA reads as TGCGCCAGCAGCTTGGACCCGACAGGGGAAGAATCCTACGAGCAGTACTTC. Its translation: CASSLDPTGEESYEQYF.

In its sample, this clone was seen a few times. CDR3 protein: CASSLDGSGANVLTF. The CDR3 DNA sequence: TGTGCCAGCAGCTTAGATGGATCTGGGGCCAACGTCCTGACTTTC. The chain has TRBV7-3 and TRBJ2-6; D remains unclear. The germline V and J ends were trimmed by 2 bases and 1 base, with 6 bases remaining between them. CDR1 is SGHTA and CDR2 is FQGTGA in the germline V gene. This CDR3 has 15 residues.